This T cell receptor beta chain was captured by sequencing in a study of control samples from healthy donors and cancer patients. This CDR3 region has 13 residues. CDR1 is MNHEY, CDR2 SVGAGI, per germline. V shed 5 bases and J 3 bases; nucleotides not matched to a gene: 3. Clones were read by immunoSEQ multiplex PCR, and TCRdb kept only the in-frame ones, dropping some. The table includes under 100,000 clones, roughly 93% detected once. The source material was blood. This clonotype originated in a woman in her 30s in good health. The chain combines TRBV6-5 with TRBJ1-1, with TRBD1 identical over 7 bases. Written as DNA, the CDR3 is TGTGCCAGCAGTCTACAGGGGTACACTGAAGCTTTCTTT. It is translated as CASSLQGYTEAFF.